This section outlines one T cell receptor (beta chain) sequence together with its context. The data are from a study of blood T cell repertoires in COVID-19. Overall study context: Sites across the United States, Italy and Spain contributed samples from acute and convalescent COVID-19.

How the authors handled the data: Researchers report that nucleated cell counts were estimated from reference gene primer amplification. Assay used: immunoSEQ multiplex PCR; TCRdb lists only in-frame clones, some missing. V and J calls and clone size follow that table, whereas D and trimming were derived from the DNA. Counted here are 110,000 to 150,000 clones, approximately 90% occurring once; the ten biggest clones make up under 3%. The CDR3 extends over 16 amino acids. CDR1 is SGHRS, CDR2 YFSETQ, per germline. Trimming cost V 4 bases and J 10 bases; bases outside gene matches: 13. The sample taken for sequencing was peripheral blood. The chain combines TRBV5-1 with TRBJ2-1, with 11 bases fitting TRBD2. The receptor was isolated from a man aged 60 to 69 with active or convalescent COVID-19. This chain's CDR3 is CASSVSTSGNSGEQFF. CDR3 nucleotide sequence: TGCGCCAGCAGCGTCTCGACTAGCGGGAATTCAGGGGAGCAGTTCTTC.